The source of this T cell receptor (beta chain) is a study of shared clonotypes between healthy human individuals. Study background: Per donor, CD8 memory used one plate, CD8 naive used two, CD4 memory used three and CD4 naive used three. Findings and caveats of the study: Among non-shared clonotypes, generation probabilities were lower than among those shared by all four donors.

Germline CDR1 and CDR2: LNHDA and SQIVND (reference sequence). The V gene end was trimmed by 7 bases and the J gene end by 8 bases; junction bases not matched to a gene: 6. This CDR3 has 12 amino acids. Sequenced by immunoSEQ multiplex PCR; TCRdb stores in-frame clones only, minus some. The sample contains 2 million to 3 million clones, 90% to 95% of which appear only once. Worth noting for this clone: Its antigen is undetermined.

CD4+ cell separation produced CD45RA+ naive and CD45RA-negative memory subsets. The chain employs TRBV19 and TRBJ1-1; 8 bases are a match to TRBD1. Sequenced input: naive CD4+ T cells from PBMCs. Stated subset: CD45RA+ positively selected. The receptor's source is a young man in good health. Some clones in this sample may be carry-over from other donors' samples. As DNA, the CDR3 is TGTGCCAGTACCCCCGACAGGGGCGAAGCTTTCTTT. Translating it yields CASTPDRGEAFF.